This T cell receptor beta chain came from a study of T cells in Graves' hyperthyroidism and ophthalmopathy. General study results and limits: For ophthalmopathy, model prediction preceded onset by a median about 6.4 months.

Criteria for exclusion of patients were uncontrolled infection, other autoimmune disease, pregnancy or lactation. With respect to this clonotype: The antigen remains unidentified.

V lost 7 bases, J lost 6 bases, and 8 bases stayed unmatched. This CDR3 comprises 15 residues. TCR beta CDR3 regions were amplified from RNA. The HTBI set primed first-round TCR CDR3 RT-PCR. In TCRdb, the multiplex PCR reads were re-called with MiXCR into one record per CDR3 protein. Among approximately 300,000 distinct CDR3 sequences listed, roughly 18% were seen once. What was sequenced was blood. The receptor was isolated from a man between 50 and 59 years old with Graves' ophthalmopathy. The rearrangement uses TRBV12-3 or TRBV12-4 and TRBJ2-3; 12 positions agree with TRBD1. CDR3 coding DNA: TGTGCCAGCACCCCGGGACAGGGGGCGTGGGATACGCAGTATTTT. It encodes CASTPGQGAWDTQYF.